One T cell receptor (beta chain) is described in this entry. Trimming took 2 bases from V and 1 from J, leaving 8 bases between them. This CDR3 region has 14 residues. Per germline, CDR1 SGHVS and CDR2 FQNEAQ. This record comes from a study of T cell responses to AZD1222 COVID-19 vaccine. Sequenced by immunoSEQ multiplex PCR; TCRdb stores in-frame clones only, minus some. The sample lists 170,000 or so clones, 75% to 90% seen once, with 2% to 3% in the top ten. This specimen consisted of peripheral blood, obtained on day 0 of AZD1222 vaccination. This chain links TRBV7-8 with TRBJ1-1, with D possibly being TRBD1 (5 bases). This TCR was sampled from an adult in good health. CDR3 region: CASSLQGGNTEAFF. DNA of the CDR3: TGTGCCAGCAGCTTACAGGGAGGGAACACTGAAGCTTTCTTT.